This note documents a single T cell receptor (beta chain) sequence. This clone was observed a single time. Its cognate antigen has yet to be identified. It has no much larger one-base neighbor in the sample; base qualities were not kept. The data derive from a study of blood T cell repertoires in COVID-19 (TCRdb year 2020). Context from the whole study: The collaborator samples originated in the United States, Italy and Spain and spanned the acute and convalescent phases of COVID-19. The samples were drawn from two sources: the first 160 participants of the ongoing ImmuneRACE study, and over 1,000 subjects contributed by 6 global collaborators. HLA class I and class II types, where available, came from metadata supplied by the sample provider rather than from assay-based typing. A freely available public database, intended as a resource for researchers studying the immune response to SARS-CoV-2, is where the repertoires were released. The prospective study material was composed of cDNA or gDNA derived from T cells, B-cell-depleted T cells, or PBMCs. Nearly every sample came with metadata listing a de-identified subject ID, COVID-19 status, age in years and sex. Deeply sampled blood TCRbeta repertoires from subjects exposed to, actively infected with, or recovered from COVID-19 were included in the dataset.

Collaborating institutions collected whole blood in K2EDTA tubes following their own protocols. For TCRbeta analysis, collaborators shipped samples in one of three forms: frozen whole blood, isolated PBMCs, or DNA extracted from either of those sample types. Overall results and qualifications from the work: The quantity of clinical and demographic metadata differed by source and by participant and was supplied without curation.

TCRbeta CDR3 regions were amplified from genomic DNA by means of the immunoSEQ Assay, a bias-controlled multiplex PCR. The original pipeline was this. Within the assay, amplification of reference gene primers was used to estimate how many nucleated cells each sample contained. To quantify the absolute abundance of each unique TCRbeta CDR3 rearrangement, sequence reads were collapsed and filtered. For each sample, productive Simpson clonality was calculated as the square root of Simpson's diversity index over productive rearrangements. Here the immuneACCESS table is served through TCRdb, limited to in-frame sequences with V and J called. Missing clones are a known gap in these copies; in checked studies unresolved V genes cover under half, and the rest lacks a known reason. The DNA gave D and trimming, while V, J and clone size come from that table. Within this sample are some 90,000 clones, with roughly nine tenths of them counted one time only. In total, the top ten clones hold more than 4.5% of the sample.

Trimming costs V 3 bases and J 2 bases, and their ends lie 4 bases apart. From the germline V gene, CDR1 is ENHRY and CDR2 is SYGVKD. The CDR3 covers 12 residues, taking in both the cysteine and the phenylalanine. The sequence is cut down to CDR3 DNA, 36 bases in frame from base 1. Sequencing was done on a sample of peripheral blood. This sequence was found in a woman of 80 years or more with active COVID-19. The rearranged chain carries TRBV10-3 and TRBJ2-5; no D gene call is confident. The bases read TGTGCCATCAGTGACAGACAAGAGACCCAGTACTTC. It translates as CAISDRQETQYF.